This T cell receptor beta chain derives from a study of graft-versus-host responses after intestinal transplantation. General study points: Early post-transplant HvG declines showed an association with peak circulating GvH clone levels.

This table comes from immunoSEQ multiplex PCR, and its TCRdb copy is limited to in-frame clones, with some not included. This table holds approximately 40,000 clones, 91% found once. Germline CDR1 MNHNS, CDR2 SASEGT. Trimming left V 4 bases short and J 4 bases short, with 13 bases between. The CDR3 is 15 amino acids. This clone is a singleton in its sample. Its antigen is unidentified. The starting material was PBMCs, obtained 314 days after intestinal transplant. This rearrangement joins TRBV6-1 to TRBJ2-2; D gene unclear. This receptor was identified in a human patient who received an intestinal transplant, so some T cells may come from the graft donor. The CDR3 DNA follows: TGTGCCAGCAGTGCACCATGGGGTCCCACCGGGGAGCTGTTTTTT. Amino acid sequence: CASSAPWGPTGELFF.